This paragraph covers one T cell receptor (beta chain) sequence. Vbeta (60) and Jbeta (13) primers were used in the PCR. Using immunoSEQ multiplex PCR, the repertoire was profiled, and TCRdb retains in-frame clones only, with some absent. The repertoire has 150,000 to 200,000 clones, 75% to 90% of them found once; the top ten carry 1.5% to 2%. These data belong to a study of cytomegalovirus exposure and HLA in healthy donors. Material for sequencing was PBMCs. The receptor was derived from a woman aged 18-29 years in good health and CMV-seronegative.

Here the CDR3 reads CASWTQSRSNYGYTF. The CDR3 region has the DNA TGTGCCAGCTGGACACAGAGCAGGAGTAACTATGGCTACACCTTC. The chain uses TRBV6-5 and TRBJ1-2, with D perhaps TRBD1 (5 bases). V was clipped by 8 bases and J by 1 base, with 17 bases between them. Germline lookup yields CDR1 MNHEY and CDR2 SVGAGI. CDR3 size: 15 residues.